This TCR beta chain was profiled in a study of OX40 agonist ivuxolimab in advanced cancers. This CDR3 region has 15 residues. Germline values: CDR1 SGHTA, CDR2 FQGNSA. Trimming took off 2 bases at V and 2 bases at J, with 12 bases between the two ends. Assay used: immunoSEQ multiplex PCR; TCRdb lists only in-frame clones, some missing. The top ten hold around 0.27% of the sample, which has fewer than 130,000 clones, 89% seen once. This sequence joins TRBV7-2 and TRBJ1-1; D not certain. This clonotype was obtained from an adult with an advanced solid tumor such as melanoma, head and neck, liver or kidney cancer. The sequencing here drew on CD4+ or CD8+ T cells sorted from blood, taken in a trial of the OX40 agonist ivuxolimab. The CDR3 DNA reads TGTGCCAGCAGCTTATCTCCGGCGGGAAACACTGAAGCTTTCTTT. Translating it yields CASSLSPAGNTEAFF.